This record concerns one T cell receptor (beta chain) sequence. There is no known antigen for this receptor. No much larger clone exists at a distance of one base, and base qualities are not known. The record originates from a study of Ad26.COV2.S vaccination and SARS-CoV-2 variants (dated by TCRdb to about 2021). In the study overall: Vaccine-arm donors were drawn from COV1001, a multicentre, randomized, double-blind, placebo-controlled phase I-IIa trial of Ad26.COV2.S in healthy adults. Ad26.COV2.S was administered intramuscularly at a dose of 5x10^10 or 1x10^11 viral particles, either as one shot or as two shots given 56 days apart. The specificity and breadth of SARS-CoV-2-reactive T cell receptors after Ad26.COV2.S vaccination were assessed by TCRbeta repertoire sequencing. The TCR-sequenced set comprised approximately 32 samples: some 19 Ad26.COV2.S vaccine recipients, 5 placebo recipients and 8 SARS-CoV-2 convalescent individuals. Trial participants were randomized into five groups of five: low-dose or high-dose Ad26.COV2.S given once or twice, or placebo on both occasions. Throughout the experiments and outcome assessment, investigators stayed blinded to trial group allocation.

General conclusions and limits of the study: Non-spike TCR breadth was comparable between vaccine and placebo recipients, consistent with the vaccine containing only spike. After vaccination, substantial breadth of spike-specific CD8+ and CD4+ T cell responses was reported. The authors noted that the TCR breadth and depth analyses may have underestimated total T cell responses. Higher spike-specific TCR breadth was observed in Ad26.COV2.S recipients than in placebo recipients (P = 0.0014). Comparing responses between vaccine doses or regimens was not something the study was powered to do.

The immunoSEQ Assay was used to sequence TCRbeta CDR3 regions. After extraction, genomic DNA underwent amplification by bias-controlled multiplex PCR, followed by high-throughput sequencing. Turning to the authors' computational methods: To quantify the absolute abundance of every unique TCRbeta CDR3 region, sequences were collapsed and filtered. Usable DNA was measured by amplifying reference genes present in all nucleated cells, and TCRbeta template counts were normalized to that usable DNA to estimate T cell fraction. Repertoire TCRs were annotated as SARS-CoV-2-specific by exact matching of V gene, CDR3 amino acid sequence and J gene to a known reactive TCR set. The reference SARS-CoV-2 TCR set came from MIRA and was filtered for enrichment in COVID-19-positive ImmuneCODE repertoires, removing public or cross-reactive TCRs. Using the MIRA antigens, annotated TCRs were further analysed by specific ORF or by position within an ORF. Breadth was defined as annotated unique rearrangements over total unique productive rearrangements; depth was the summed frequency of those rearrangements. Group comparisons of TCR breadth used two-sided Wilcoxon rank-sum tests. TCRdb's version of the immuneACCESS table is confined to in-frame rearrangements and falls short of the full clone set. An unresolved V gene accounts for under half of the shortfall where checked; the remainder is of unknown origin. Clonal size and the V and J genes are those of that table, whereas D and trimming came from the DNA. For this sample the table gives approximately 480,000 clones, of which around 88% were detected only once. Jointly, the top ten make up roughly 12% of the sample.

V sheds 0 bases and J sheds 6 bases, leaving 7 bases between their ends. From a lookup of the germline V gene, CDR1 and CDR2 are SGDLS and YYNGEE. From the cysteine through the phenylalanine, the CDR3 covers 13 amino acids. Solely the CDR3 DNA is kept, with 39 bases framed from the first base. The treatment or condition label, as the study defines it: 15 to 20 received Ad26.COV2.S at low or high dose, single or two shots; 5 received placebo; per-sample allocation not given. Repertoires of vaccine and placebo recipients were sequenced from samples taken on day 63 after the first injection. Between 29 July and 7 August 2020, Cohort 1b enrolled around 25 adults aged 18-55 years at one site in Boston, USA. Ad26.COV2.S was a replication-incompetent adenovirus type 26 vector that expressed a prefusion-stabilized SARS-CoV-2 spike protein derived from the original Wuhan strain.

Sequencing used peripheral blood, obtained in a trial of Ad26.COV2.S vaccine versus placebo. This clonotype was sampled from a person between 18 and 65 years old who received the Ad26.COV2.S COVID-19 vaccine or a placebo. The chain was built from TRBV9 and TRBJ2-1, with an unclear D gene assignment. The nucleotides read TGTGCCAGCAGCGTAGCTCAAGCCAATGAGCAGTTCTTC. Its protein reads: CASSVAQANEQFF.